The 26 T cell receptor beta chains listed next were all sequenced from one sample in a study of T-cell reconstitution after alpha-beta-depleted transplantation in children. For TCRbeta, the library was prepared with unique molecular identifiers. TCRdb reprocessed the PCR reads via MiXCR and lists one record per CDR3 protein. Of 450,000 to 600,000 distinct CDR3 sequences listed, about 17% are singletons. This material consisted of PBMCs from the stem cell graft donor, taken from the stem cell graft. These TCRs come from a human donor who donated a stem cell graft to a child with acute lymphoblastic leukemia.

The chain links TRBV24-1 to TRBJ2-1; TRBD1 agrees at 11 bases. This CDR3 is built from 18 residues. V was clipped by 2 bases and J by 4 bases; unmatched bases: 9. The germline V gene has CDR1 KGHDR and CDR2 SFDVKD. The CDR3 is CATSDSFVGQGEYNEQFF. CDR3 in DNA: TGTGCCACCAGTGATTCCTTTGTGGGACAGGGGGAATACAATGAGCAGTTCTTC.

The rearrangement uses TRBV20-1 and TRBJ1-2; no clear D gene. V lost 3 bases and J lost 3, with 11 bases in between. This CDR3 is 13 amino acids long. CDR1 DFQATT and CDR2 SNEGSKA come from the germline V gene (reference sequence). The CDR3 loop is CSARPLGDYGYTF. The CDR3 nucleotides are TGCAGTGCTAGGCCCCTGGGTGACTATGGCTACACCTTC.

This clonotype was observed a few times. J is TRBJ1-1 and V is TRBV9, with 8 bases fitting TRBD1. Germline-derived CDR1 and CDR2 are SGDLS and YYNGEE. The CDR3 runs to 14 residues. The V gene end was trimmed by 3 bases and the J gene end by 4 bases; junction bases not matched to a gene: 5. The CDR3: CASSGQTGVTEAFF. CDR3 sequence (DNA): TGTGCCAGCAGCGGCCAGACAGGGGTCACTGAAGCTTTCTTT.

The chain links TRBV9 to TRBJ1-1, with unresolved D. Trimming left V 0 bases short and J 3 bases short, with 9 bases between. The CDR3 extends over 14 amino acids. Germline-derived CDR1 and CDR2 are SGDLS and YYNGEE. This chain's CDR3 is CASSVVRVDTEAFF. DNA for the CDR3: TGTGCCAGCAGCGTAGTTCGGGTAGACACTGAAGCTTTCTTT.

The rearrangement joins TRBV5-1 to TRBJ2-7; weak D call: TRBD1 (5 bases). Germline values: CDR1 SGHRS, CDR2 YFSETQ. V was cut by 4 bases and J by 7 bases, with 24 bases left in between. This CDR3 has 16 amino acids. The CDR3 region has the DNA TGCGCCAGCAGCCCGATCGGTTCGGCAGGGCTTAAAGAGCAGTACTTC. This codes for CASSPIGSAGLKEQYF.

This clonotype has just a few counts. The V and J genes are TRBV7-8 and TRBJ2-3, with D hard to call. The CDR3 extends over 13 amino acids. Germline V gene lookup returns CDR1 SGHVS and CDR2 FQNEAQ. V was pared by 5 bases and J by 6 bases, with 12 bases between. The CDR3 sequence: CASSRDPSDTQYF. The CDR3 bases are TGTGCCAGCAGCCGCGACCCATCGGATACGCAGTATTTT.

This clonotype was seen repeatedly, ten times or more. This chain joins TRBV5-1 and TRBJ1-1; no firm D call. Germline V gene data show CDR1 as SGHRS and CDR2 as YFSETQ. CDR3 length equals 13 residues. Trimming removed 2 bases at V and 1 base at J, with 6 bases between. The DNA for the CDR3 is TGCGCCAGCAGCTTAACCACGAACACTGAAGCTTTCTTT. Encoded protein: CASSLTTNTEAFF. The full variable domain, completed using reference TRBV5-1 and TRBJ1-1, is KAGVTQTPRYLIKTRGQQVTLSCSPISGHRSVSWYQQTPGQGLQFLFEYFSETQRNKGNFPGRFSGRQFSNSRSEMNVSTLELGDSALYLCASSLTTNTEAFFGQGTRLTVV.

This chain connects TRBV5-1 to TRBJ2-1, with TRBD1 identical over 7 bases. Germline V gene sequence: CDR1 SGHRS, CDR2 YFSETQ. This CDR3 is 16 amino acids long. V lost 1 base to trimming and J lost 1 base; unmatched junction nucleotides: 5. The CDR3 sequence: CASSLLGQTSYNEQFF. For the CDR3, the DNA is TGCGCCAGCAGCTTGCTGGGACAGACGTCCTACAATGAGCAGTTCTTC.

The CDR3 DNA sequence: TGTGCCAGCAGTGAAGAACGCAGGTTCATGAACACTGAAGCTTTCTTT. This codes for CASSEERRFMNTEAFF. The rearrangement joins TRBV6-1 to TRBJ1-1; D is unresolved. The CDR3 loop spans 16 amino acids. Germline V CDR1 and CDR2: MNHNS, SASEGT. The V and J ends lost 1 base and 0 bases respectively, with 12 bases between them.

This clonotype turned up a few times. The CDR3 reads CASSLRPSTDTQYF. The CDR3 DNA reads TGTGCCAGCAGTTTGAGGCCGAGCACAGATACGCAGTATTTT. The rearrangement uses TRBV12-3 or TRBV12-4 and TRBJ2-3; unclear D gene. This CDR3 is built from 14 residues. Trimming removed 3 bases from V and 0 bases from J, with 7 bases in between.

This clonotype has only a few counts. This sequence joins TRBV6-5 and TRBJ2-1; weak D call: TRBD1 (6 bases). V was shortened by 4 bases and J by 6 bases, with 13 bases between the two germline ends. CDR1 MNHEY and CDR2 SVGAGI come from the germline V gene. The CDR3 loop spans 14 amino acids. Here the CDR3 reads CASSFAGARNEQFF. Written as DNA, the CDR3 is TGTGCCAGCAGTTTTGCAGGGGCCCGCAATGAGCAGTTCTTC.

The rearrangement uses TRBV12-3 or TRBV12-4 and TRBJ2-1; D perhaps matches TRBD2 (7 bases). The V gene lost 4 bases and the J gene lost 2 bases, with 12 bases spanning the gap. There are 15 residues in the CDR3. The CDR3: CASSSSGQTYNEQFF. CDR3 sequence (DNA): TGTGCCAGCAGTTCTAGCGGACAGACCTACAATGAGCAGTTCTTC.

This sequence joins TRBV5-1 and TRBJ1-1, with a tentative D call TRBD1 (5 bases). The V and J ends lost 0 bases and 4 bases respectively, with 16 bases between them. The CDR3 is made up of 16 amino acids. Germline loops: CDR1 SGHRS, CDR2 YFSETQ. DNA of the CDR3: TGCGCCAGCAGCTTGGCGGCTTCTAAGGGGTCCACTGAAGCTTTCTTT. As protein: CASSLAASKGSTEAFF.

The sample holds a few counts of this clonotype. J is TRBJ2-1 and V is TRBV5-1; no clear D. This CDR3 spans 12 amino acids. Per germline, CDR1 SGHRS and CDR2 YFSETQ. The ends were cut back, 5 bases at V and 12 bases at J, with 15 bases in the middle. CDR3 sequence: CASRQPWGWQFF. Here the CDR3 DNA reads TGCGCCAGCAGACAACCTTGGGGATGGCAGTTCTTC.

The chain recombines TRBV9 with TRBJ2-1, with 11 bases identical to TRBD2. The germline CDR1 and CDR2 sequences are SGDLS and YYNGEE. The J segment lost 6 bases and the V segment lost 3 bases, leaving 5 bases of the junction unmatched. CDR3 length: 15 residues. CDR3 loop: CASSGSGRAVNEQFF. The CDR3 DNA follows: TGTGCCAGCAGCGGTAGCGGGAGGGCCGTCAATGAGCAGTTCTTC.

This clonotype showed up just a few times. The chain carries TRBV27 and TRBJ2-1, with a tentative D call TRBD2 (5 bases). Germline V gene lookup returns CDR1 MNHEY and CDR2 SMNVEV (reference sequence). The CDR3 spans 14 residues. The V and J ends lost 8 bases and 3 bases respectively, with 14 bases between them. The DNA of the CDR3 is TGTGCCAGCCATCCACTGGACTTCTACAATGAGCAGTTCTTC. Its protein is CASHPLDFYNEQFF.

This clonotype was seen only a few times. This rearrangement joins TRBV5-1 to TRBJ2-2; 12 bases line up with TRBD1. CDR3 size: 17 residues. The J segment lost 5 bases and the V segment lost 4 bases, leaving 9 bases of the junction unmatched. CDR1 and CDR2 from the germline V gene are SGHRS and YFSETQ. The DNA for the CDR3 is TGCGCCAGCAGCCTCCGGGACAGGGGGCCTGGGACCGGGGAGCTGTTTTTT. It encodes CASSLRDRGPGTGELFF.

This chain links TRBV12-3 or TRBV12-4 with TRBJ1-3; D not certain. The ends were cut back, 4 bases at V and 2 bases at J, with 6 bases in the middle. CDR3 size: 13 residues. CDR3 DNA: TGTGCCAGCAGTTGGAACCCTGGAAACACCATATATTTT. Its translation is CASSWNPGNTIYF.

This clonotype showed up just a few times. J is TRBJ2-2 and V is TRBV29-1; D is unclear. Germline V gives CDR1 SQVTM, CDR2 ANQGSEA. Between the trimmed V and J ends, which lost 1 base and 6 bases, there was a span of 12 bases. The CDR3 length is 14 residues. CDR3 sequence reads: CSVEGSGRPGELFF. CDR3 coding DNA: TGCAGCGTTGAAGGTTCCGGCAGGCCCGGGGAGCTGTTTTTT.

The V and J genes are TRBV19 and TRBJ2-1, with D perhaps matching TRBD1 (8 bases). Germline V gene data show CDR1 as LNHDA and CDR2 as SQIVND (reference sequence). V gave up 1 base and J gave up 5 bases, with 12 bases separating them. The CDR3 is 15 amino acids. CDR3 sequence (DNA): TGTGCCAGTAGTATAGCACAGGGGGGGCACAATGAGCAGTTCTTC. It translates to CASSIAQGGHNEQFF. Together with reference TRBV19 and TRBJ2-1, the CDR3 gives the full variable domain: DGGITQSPKYLFRKEGQNVTLSCEQNLNHDAMYWYRQDPGQGLRLIYYSQIVNDFQKGDIAEGYSVSREKKESFPLTVTSAQKNPTAFYLCASSIAQGGHNEQFFGPGTRLTVL.

This clonotype appeared a few times. The CDR3: CSALAGGFHEQYF. The DNA of the CDR3 is TGCAGCGCGCTAGCGGGAGGCTTCCACGAGCAGTACTTC. The chain couples TRBV29-1 to TRBJ2-7, with TRBD2 matching over 11 bases. With 7 bases clipped from V and 5 bases from J, the junction kept 7 bases outside the gene matches. The CDR3 contains 13 residues. Germline CDR1 is SQVTM and CDR2 is ANQGSEA.

The chain is built from TRBV10-3 and TRBJ2-7, with 11 bases fitting TRBD2. This CDR3 is built from 15 residues. CDR1 ENHRY and CDR2 SYGVKD come from the germline V gene. Unmatched junction bases numbered 3, after V lost 4 bases and J lost 1 base. The CDR3 protein is CAISGTSGSSYEQYF. In DNA form, the CDR3 reads TGTGCCATCAGTGGGACTAGCGGGTCTTCCTACGAGCAGTACTTC.

This clonotype has just a few counts. The chain has TRBV5-1 and TRBJ2-5, with 11 bases lining up with TRBD1. Trimming cost V 7 bases and J 5 bases; bases outside gene matches: 7. The CDR3 runs to 14 residues. CDR1 and CDR2 from the germline V gene are SGHRS and YFSETQ. CDR3 DNA sequence: TGCGCCAGCCGGACAGGGGGCTTCGGGGAGACCCAGTACTTC. The encoded protein is CASRTGGFGETQYF.

In this sample, this clonotype turned up a few times. The V gene is TRBV4-1, the J gene TRBJ2-7; tentative D call: TRBD1 (5 bases). The CDR3 extends over 15 amino acids. Per the germline V gene, CDR1 is MGHRA and CDR2 is YSYEKL. Trimming left V 0 bases short and J 2 bases short, with 11 bases between. CDR3 nucleotides: TGCGCCAGCAGCCAAGAGTGGACACTTCCCTACGAGCAGTACTTC. It yields the protein CASSQEWTLPYEQYF.

This rearrangement joins TRBV20-1 to TRBJ2-6; D not certain. Trimming removed 3 bases at V and 0 bases at J, with 6 bases between. Germline values: CDR1 DFQATT, CDR2 SNEGSKA (reference sequence). This CDR3 has 14 residues. Here the CDR3 reads CSARRSSGANVLTF. CDR3 DNA: TGCAGTGCTAGGAGGAGCTCTGGGGCCAACGTCCTGACTTTC.

This chain links TRBV4-1 with TRBJ2-3, with D possibly TRBD1 on 5 matching bases. Trimming removed 4 bases at V and 4 bases at J, with 9 bases between. Germline CDR1 and CDR2: MGHRA and YSYEKL. The CDR3 is 13 residues long. CDR3 protein: CASSLGAPDTQYF. CDR3 nucleotides: TGCGCCAGCAGCCTAGGGGCCCCAGATACGCAGTATTTT.